This paragraph covers one T cell receptor (beta chain) sequence. Its antigen is not yet known. It has no much larger one-base neighbor in the sample; base qualities were not kept. This specimen belongs to a study of beta chain features in type 1 diabetes (dated by TCRdb to the late 2010s). For the wider study: Patients and healthy donors did not differ in mean age, gender distribution, total cell number or subset yield. A total of approximately 110,000,000 sorted cells were examined across all samples, and a strong correlation was observed between cell number per subset and RNA yield. The study compared TCRB repertoires of sorted circulating CD4+ T cell subsets between recently diagnosed type 1 diabetes patients and matched healthy donors. Naive and central memory subsets were obtained from all 30 or so donors, but regulatory and stem cell-like memory subsets were isolated from only 8 patients and roughly 8 healthy donors.

A single peripheral blood draw of about 116 mL on average was collected from each donor into heparinised tubes. Using a panel that included CD45RO, CCR7, CD25, CD127, CD95 and CD27, naive, central memory, regulatory and stem cell-like memory CD4+ T cells were sorted on a BD FACSAria II. A purity above 98% was achieved for all sorted populations. PBMCs were isolated immediately by Lymphoprep density gradient centrifugation and stained directly without culture. To minimize batch effects, samples were stained and sorted in pairs, one healthy donor with one patient per experiment. Broader findings and caveats from the paper: Because the HLA sub-analyses included only small numbers of individuals, any influence of HLA type on TCRB rearrangement was left unresolved. Shorter templates might have been favored by PCR, but patient and control samples were amplified and corrected together, so both groups would have been affected equally by any skew. At VDJ recombination sites, type 1 diabetes patients had fewer insertions and more deleted nucleotides, which implies abnormalities in thymic rearrangement. The naive, central memory and regulatory TCRB repertoires appeared to resemble one another more closely among patients than among healthy donors. Because cDNA rather than genomic DNA was sequenced, highly expressing activated cells could have been over-represented, although no difference in activation and CD3 levels was found between groups. In all four CD4+ subsets, TCRB CDR3 length was moderately but significantly shorter in type 1 diabetes patients.

The High Capacity cDNA Reverse Transcription Kit was used to reverse transcribe all of the isolated RNA, meaning that expressed TCRB transcripts were what got sequenced. Deep immunoSEQ sequencing was performed on naive, central memory and regulatory T cell samples, with an average of roughly 3.6 million total reads per sample. After sorted cells were lysed in RLT buffer, RNA was extracted with DNase-treated RNeasy Micro or Mini kits, with the choice depending on cell number. Each cell subset was processed separately to prevent cross-contamination, with patient and healthy donor samples processed together. Using the immunoSEQ multiplex PCR, TCRB sequences were amplified from cDNA into 87-bp fragments spanning the CDR3 region. The amplicons were sequenced using the Illumina HiSeq platform. Processing in the source paper ran as follows. Synthetic template baselines were used to correct PCR bias computationally, reads within Hamming distance 2 were collapsed together, and singletons that could not be merged were discarded. By aligning reads against IMGT, V, D and J genes, CDR3 length, and insertions or deletions at six rearrangement sites were assigned. Clonotype counts were normalized to sorted cell number within each subset before computing true diversity and Gini coefficients with the tcR R package. The overlap coefficient, calculated on TCRB nucleotide sequences, was used to quantify repertoire sharing. Out-of-frame TCRB sequences from naive cells were analyzed as a proxy for the pre-selection repertoire. Entries here come from immuneACCESS through TCRdb and include only in-frame sequences with V and J called. Some clones fail to appear in such tables; in the studies checked, an unresolved V gene covers under half of the shortfall, and the cause of the remainder is unknown. V and J calls and clone size come straight from that table; D and trimming were deduced from the DNA. The table for this sample lists roughly 610,000 clones; roughly 16% of them were counted only once. The leading ten clones occupy about 0.087% of the sample.

Its CDR3 holds 13 amino acids, cysteine through phenylalanine. The retained sequence is limited to the CDR3, 39 bases, with the frame set at the first base. CDR1 and CDR2 (SNHLY, FYNNEI) derive from the germline V gene. Trimming costs V 7 bases and J 1 base, and their ends lie 10 bases apart. Sequenced sample: naive CD4+ T cells from blood. Interpreted using the paper, the cell subset or site label stands for: true naive CD4+ T cells. The receptor was isolated from a man younger than 35 in good health. The chain employs TRBV2 and TRBJ2-5; TRBD1 is perhaps the D gene, given 5 matching bases. The DNA sequence is given as TGTGCCAGCACCCCAGGGATCCAAGAGACCCAGTACTTC. Its translation reads: CASTPGIQETQYF.